The rows below give T cell receptor beta chains drawn from one sample of a study of T cells after yellow fever vaccination. TCRdb re-called the 5' RACE reads with MiXCR, one entry per CDR3 protein. This table has 450,000 to 650,000 distinct CDR3 sequences, 13% appearing once. The starting material was PBMCs, obtained on the day of the yellow fever booster vaccination. These TCRs come from a man between 25 and 39 years old who received the YFV17D yellow fever vaccine. The CDR3 runs from the conserved cysteine through the conserved F or W. Each record gives: V gene, D gene, clone size, J gene, CDR3 DNA, CDR3 protein. A D gene is named only where the DNA matches it firmly. Where a row states a size, it is once, few, many or the class of an expanded clone; other rows omit it.

TRBV7-7,NA,NA,TRBJ1-1,TGTGCTAGCAGCATATCAGTGAACACTGAAGCTTTCTTT,CASSISVNTEAFF
TRBV2,TRBD1,NA,TRBJ2-1,TGTGCCAGCAGATGGGACAGGGGGAGGGCCTACAATGAGCAGTTCTTC,CASRWDRGRAYNEQFF
TRBV20-1,NA,NA,TRBJ1-3,TGCAGTGCTAAGGCGGCAGGGCCCCAGAGCTCTGGAAACACCATATATTTT,CSAKAAGPQSSGNTIYF
TRBV20-1,NA,many,TRBJ2-1,TGCAGTGCTTTATCGGGGCCCGAGCAGTTCTTC,CSALSGPEQFF
TRBV7-2,NA,NA,TRBJ2-7,TGTGCCAGCAGCTTAGTTGCCCAAAGCTACGAGCAGTACTTC,CASSLVAQSYEQYF
TRBV7-2,TRBD2,many,TRBJ2-5,TGTGCCAGCAGCGTGGGACTAGCGGACACAGAGACCCAGTACTTC,CASSVGLADTETQYF
TRBV7-2,NA,many,TRBJ2-7,TGCGCCAGCAGCTCTCAGAGCTCCTACGAGCAGTACTTC,CASSSQSSYEQYF
TRBV28,NA,NA,TRBJ2-7,TGTGCCAGCAGTGGGCAGACCTACGAGCAGTACTTC,CASSGQTYEQYF
TRBV5-4,TRBD1,NA,TRBJ2-3,TGTGCCAGCAGTTCTCCGACAGGGGCCGATACGCAGTATTTT,CASSSPTGADTQYF
TRBV9,TRBD2,NA,TRBJ2-2,TGTGCCAGCAGCGTAGGCCTAGCGGAAAACACCGGGGAGCTGTTTTTT,CASSVGLAENTGELFF
TRBV4-3,NA,NA,TRBJ2-2,TGCGCCAGCAGCCAAGAGGTCTGGAACACCGGGGAGCTGTTTTTT,CASSQEVWNTGELFF
TRBV4-3,TRBD1,NA,TRBJ2-7,TGCGCCAGCAGCCCGATGTGGGACAGGGGTCACGAGCAGTACTTC,CASSPMWDRGHEQYF
TRBV15,NA,few,TRBJ1-2,TGTGCCACCGCTGGGGGGGAAGGCTACACCTTC,CATAGGEGYTF
TRBV3-1,TRBD2,few,TRBJ2-1,TGTGCCAGCAGCCAAGAGGTTCAGCGGGAGGGTTACAATGAGCAGTTCTTC,CASSQEVQREGYNEQFF
TRBV7-9,NA,NA,TRBJ2-5,TGTGCCAGCAGCTTAGAGGGCAGCCTGACCGACCAGTACTTC,CASSLEGSLTDQYF
TRBV28,TRBD1,NA,TRBJ1-5,TGTGCCAGCAGTTTGGGACAGGTAGAGCAGCCCCAGCATTTT,CASSLGQVEQPQHF
TRBV30,NA,few,TRBJ2-1,TGTGCCTGCGAAGGGGAGGCCTCCTACAATGAGCAGTTCTTC,CACEGEASYNEQFF
TRBV7-9,TRBD1,few,TRBJ1-1,TGTGCCAGCACCGCCTCAGGGGGGCTAAGGAACACTGAAGCTTTCTTT,CASTASGGLRNTEAFF
TRBV4-2,TRBD2,NA,TRBJ2-7,TGTGCCAGCAGCCAAGAGGGAGCGGGAGGGTACGAGCAGTACTTC,CASSQEGAGGYEQYF
TRBV12-3/TRBV12-4,NA,NA,TRBJ2-7,TGTGCCAGCTCCTCAGGGGGGATGGAGCAGTACTTC,CASSSGGMEQYF
TRBV10-3,NA,NA,TRBJ2-1,TGTGCCATCAGTGAGGGGGTTAATGAGCAGTTCTTC,CAISEGVNEQFF
TRBV5-1,NA,NA,TRBJ2-1,TGCGCCAGCAGCTTGGTGTGGCCCAGCTCCTACAATGAGCAGTTCTTC,CASSLVWPSSYNEQFF
TRBV4-1,NA,few,TRBJ2-4,TGCGCCAGCAGCCAACCGGGACTTGAAATCGAAAACATTCAGTACTTC,CASSQPGLEIENIQYF
TRBV7-6,NA,NA,TRBJ2-5,TGTGCCAGCAGCACCCTGGTGGGAGAGACCCAGTACTTC,CASSTLVGETQYF
TRBV7-2,NA,NA,TRBJ2-7,TGTGCCAGCAGCTTAGCGCTAAGGGACGAGCAGTACTTC,CASSLALRDEQYF
TRBV5-6,TRBD2,many,TRBJ2-2,TGTGCCAGCAGCTTGGTTGGTAGCGGGAGAGAAGACACCGGGGAGCTGTTTTTT,CASSLVGSGREDTGELFF
TRBV5-5,NA,few,TRBJ1-1,TGTGCCAGCAGCTTGGCAGCCAGGGACACTGAAGCTTTCTTT,CASSLAARDTEAFF
TRBV25-1,NA,few,TRBJ2-3,TGTGCCAGCAGACGGGCAGCGGTCACAGATACGCAGTATTTT,CASRRAAVTDTQYF
TRBV7-9,NA,NA,TRBJ1-5,TGTGCCAGCAGCTCCTATGGTGACGGATCGCCCCAGCATTTT,CASSSYGDGSPQHF
TRBV20-1,NA,NA,TRBJ1-2,TGCAGTGCTTTTTCAGCTAACTATGGCTACACCTTC,CSAFSANYGYTF
TRBV6-5,NA,NA,TRBJ1-2,TGTGCCAGCAGTTATTCGACAGGAAACAAAGCTAACTATGGCTACACCTTC,CASSYSTGNKANYGYTF
TRBV15,NA,NA,TRBJ2-1,TGTGCCACCAGCGGACAGTCCAGCTCCTACAATGAGCAGTTCTTC,CATSGQSSSYNEQFF
TRBV24-1,TRBD1,NA,TRBJ2-1,TGTGCCACCAGTGATCCAGGGACAGGGGGAGATGAGCAGTTCTTC,CATSDPGTGGDEQFF
TRBV20-1,TRBD1,few,TRBJ2-5,TGCAGTGCTAGGGACAGGGTCTTGGAGACCCAGTACTTC,CSARDRVLETQYF
TRBV30,NA,NA,TRBJ1-2,TGTGCCTGGATTTTCGGGGGCCCCAACGGCTACACCTTC,CAWIFGGPNGYTF
TRBV20-1,TRBD2,NA,TRBJ2-7,TGCAGTGCTAGAGATCCCCTAGCGGGAGATTCCCACGAGCAGTACTTC,CSARDPLAGDSHEQYF
TRBV5-1,NA,NA,TRBJ2-7,TGCGCCAGCAGCAGGGAGGCCTCCTACGAGCAGTACTTC,CASSREASYEQYF
TRBV10-3,NA,few,TRBJ2-5,TGTGCCATCAGTGAGGGAGGGGGCTCGCTCCAAGAGACCCAGTACTTC,CAISEGGGSLQETQYF
TRBV9,NA,few,TRBJ2-5,TGTGCCAGCAGCGTAGCTACAGGGTTGGAGACCCAGTACTTC,CASSVATGLETQYF
TRBV7-3,TRBD1,NA,TRBJ1-6,TGTGCCAGCAGCATGACAGGGATTAACTCACCCCTCCACTTT,CASSMTGINSPLHF